The T cell receptor beta chain described here comes from a study of CD8 T cells in ankylosing spondylitis. Study-level results: Ankylosing spondylitis blood appeared to carry a characteristic TCR beta motif of roughly 8 highly homologous variants. With a CD8+ phenotype, disease-linked clones were relatively rare in peripheral blood.

This CDR3 is 17 amino acids long. The germline CDR1 and CDR2 sequences are MDHEN and SYDVKM. The trim removed 7 bases at V and 1 base at J, leaving 6 bases unmatched. Making use of molecular barcodes, quantitative 5'-RACE generated TCR beta libraries. In TCRdb, the 5' RACE reads were re-called with MiXCR into one record per CDR3 protein. The sample holds a few hundred thousand distinct CDR3 sequences, approximately 20% seen once. This clonotype was counted many times. Antigen specificity is unknown. The sample consisted of blood, either unsorted or a sorted T cell fraction (not recorded which). This sequence originates from a male donor with ankylosing spondylitis. This chain joins TRBV28 and TRBJ2-6; 11 nucleotides match TRBD1. The CDR3 spells CASTRDRGTSGANVLTF. In DNA, the CDR3 is TGTGCCAGCACCAGGGACAGGGGGACTTCTGGGGCCAACGTCCTGACTTTC.